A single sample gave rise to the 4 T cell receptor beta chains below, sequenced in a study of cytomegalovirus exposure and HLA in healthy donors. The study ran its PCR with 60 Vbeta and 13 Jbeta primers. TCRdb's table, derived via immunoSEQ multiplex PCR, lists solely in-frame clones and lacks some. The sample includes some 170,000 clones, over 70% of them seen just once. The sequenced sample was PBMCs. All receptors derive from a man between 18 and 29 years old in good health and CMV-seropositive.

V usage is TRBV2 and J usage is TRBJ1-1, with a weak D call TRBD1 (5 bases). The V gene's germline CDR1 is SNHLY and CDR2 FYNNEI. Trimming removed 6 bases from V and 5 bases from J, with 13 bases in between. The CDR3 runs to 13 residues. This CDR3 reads CASRREGSTEAFF. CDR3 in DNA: TGTGCCAGCAGGCGGGAGGGGAGTACTGAAGCTTTCTTT. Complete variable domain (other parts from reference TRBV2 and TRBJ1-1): EPEVTQTPSHQVTQMGQEVILRCVPISNHLYFYWYRQILGQKVEFLVSFYNNEISEKSEIFDDQFSVERPDGSNFTLKIRSTKLEDSAMYFCASRREGSTEAFFGQGTRLTVV.

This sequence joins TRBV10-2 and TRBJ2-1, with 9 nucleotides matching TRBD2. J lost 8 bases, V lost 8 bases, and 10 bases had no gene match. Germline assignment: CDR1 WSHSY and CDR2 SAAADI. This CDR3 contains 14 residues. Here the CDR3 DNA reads TGCGCCAGCGCGGGAGGGAGTTACGGGGATGAGCAGTTCTTC. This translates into CASAGGSYGDEQFF.

CDR3 DNA: TGTGCCAGCAGGCGGGACAGGGGGTCCTACAATGAGCAGTTCTTC. Its protein is CASRRDRGSYNEQFF. The chain is built from TRBV6-1 and TRBJ2-1, with 11 bases fitting TRBD1. The CDR3 runs to 15 residues. The J segment lost 1 base and the V segment lost 6 bases, leaving 2 bases of the junction unmatched. In germline, CDR1 is MNHNS, CDR2 SASEGT.

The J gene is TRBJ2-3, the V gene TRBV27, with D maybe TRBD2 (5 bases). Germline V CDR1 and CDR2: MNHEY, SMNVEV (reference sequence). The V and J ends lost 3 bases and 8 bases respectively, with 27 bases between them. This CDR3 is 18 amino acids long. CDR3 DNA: TGTGCCAGCAGTTTGTTCGGTCGCGTGGGGAGCTCATTTCGTACGCAGTATTTT. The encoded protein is CASSLFGRVGSSFRTQYF.